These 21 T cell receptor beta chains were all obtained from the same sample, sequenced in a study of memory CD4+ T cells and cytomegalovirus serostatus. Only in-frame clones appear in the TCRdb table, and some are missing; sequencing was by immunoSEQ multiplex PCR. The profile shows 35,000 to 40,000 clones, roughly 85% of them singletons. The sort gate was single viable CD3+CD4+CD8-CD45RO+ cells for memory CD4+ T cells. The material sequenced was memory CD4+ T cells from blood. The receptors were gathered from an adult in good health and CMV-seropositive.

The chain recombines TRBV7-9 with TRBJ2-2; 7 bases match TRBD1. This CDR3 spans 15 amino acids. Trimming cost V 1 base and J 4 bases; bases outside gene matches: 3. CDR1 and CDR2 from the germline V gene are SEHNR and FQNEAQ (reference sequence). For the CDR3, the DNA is TGTGCCAGCAGCTTAGTGGCAGGGGGCACCGGGGAGCTGTTTTTT. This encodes CASSLVAGGTGELFF.

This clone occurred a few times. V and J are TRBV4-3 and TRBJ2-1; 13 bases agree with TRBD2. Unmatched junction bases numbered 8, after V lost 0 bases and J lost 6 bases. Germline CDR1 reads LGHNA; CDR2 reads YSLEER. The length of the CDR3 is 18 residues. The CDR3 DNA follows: TGCGCCAGCAGCCAAGATATTGGGACTAGCGGGATTCGCAATGAGCAGTTCTTC. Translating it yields CASSQDIGTSGIRNEQFF.

CDR3 coding DNA: TGTGCCAGCTCGCCAACCACGATGGGTTACGAGCAGTACTTC. Its protein product is CASSPTTMGYEQYF. The rearrangement links TRBV18 to TRBJ2-7; the D is unclear. V lost 6 bases and J 4 bases, leaving 16 bases between the germline ends. Germline CDR1 is KGHSH and CDR2 is LQKENI. The CDR3 has 14 amino acids. Looking up the rest from reference TRBV18 and TRBJ2-7 gives the full variable domain: NAGVMQNPRHLVRRRGQEARLRCSPMKGHSHVYWYRQLPEEGLKFMVYLQKENIIDESGMPKERFSAEFPKEGPSILRIQQVVRGDSAAYFCASSPTTMGYEQYFGPGTRLTVT.

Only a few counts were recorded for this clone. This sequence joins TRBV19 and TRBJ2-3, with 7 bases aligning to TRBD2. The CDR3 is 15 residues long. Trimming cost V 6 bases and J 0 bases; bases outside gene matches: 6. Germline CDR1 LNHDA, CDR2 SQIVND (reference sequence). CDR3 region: CASRTQRGSTDTQYF. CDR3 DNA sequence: TGTGCCAGTAGGACACAGCGGGGAAGCACAGATACGCAGTATTTT.

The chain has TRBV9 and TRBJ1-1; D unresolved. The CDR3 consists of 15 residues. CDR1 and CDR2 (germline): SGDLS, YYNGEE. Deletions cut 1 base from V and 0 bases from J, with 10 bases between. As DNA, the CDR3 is TGTGCCAGCAGCGTACGAGCGGGGATGAACACTGAAGCTTTCTTT. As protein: CASSVRAGMNTEAFF.

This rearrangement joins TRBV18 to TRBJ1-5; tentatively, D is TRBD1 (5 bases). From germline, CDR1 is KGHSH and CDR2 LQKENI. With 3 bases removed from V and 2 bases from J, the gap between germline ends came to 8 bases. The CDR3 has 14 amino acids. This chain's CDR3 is CASSPDSRNQPQHF. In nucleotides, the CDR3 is TGTGCCAGCTCACCCGACAGTCGCAATCAGCCCCAGCATTTT.

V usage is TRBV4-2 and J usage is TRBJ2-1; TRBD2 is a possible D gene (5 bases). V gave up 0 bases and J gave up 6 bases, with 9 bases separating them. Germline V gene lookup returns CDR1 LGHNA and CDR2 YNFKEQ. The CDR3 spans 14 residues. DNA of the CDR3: TGTGCCAGCAGCCAAGATCGAACTAGCAATGAGCAGTTCTTC. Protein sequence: CASSQDRTSNEQFF.

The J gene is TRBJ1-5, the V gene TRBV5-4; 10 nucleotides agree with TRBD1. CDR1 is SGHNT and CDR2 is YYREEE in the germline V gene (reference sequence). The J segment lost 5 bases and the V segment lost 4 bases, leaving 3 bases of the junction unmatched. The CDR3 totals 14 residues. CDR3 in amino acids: CASSVGQGDQPQHF. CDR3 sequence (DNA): TGTGCCAGCAGCGTTGGACAGGGGGATCAGCCCCAGCATTTT.

Written as DNA, the CDR3 is TGTGCCAGCAGCTTGGAATCCGCAACTAATGAAAAACTGTTTTTT. Translating it yields CASSLESATNEKLFF. The chain has TRBV5-4 and TRBJ1-4; D is unclear. The CDR3 sequence is 15 residues long. CDR1 SGHNT and CDR2 YYREEE come from the germline V gene (reference sequence). Trimming cost V 0 bases and J 0 bases, with 6 bases left between them. Supplemented by reference TRBV5-4 and TRBJ1-4, the full variable domain reads ETGVTQSPTHLIKTRGQQVTLRCSSQSGHNTVSWYQQALGQGPQFIFQYYREEENGRGNFPPRFSGLQFPNYSSELNVNALELDDSALYLCASSLESATNEKLFFGSGTQLSVL.

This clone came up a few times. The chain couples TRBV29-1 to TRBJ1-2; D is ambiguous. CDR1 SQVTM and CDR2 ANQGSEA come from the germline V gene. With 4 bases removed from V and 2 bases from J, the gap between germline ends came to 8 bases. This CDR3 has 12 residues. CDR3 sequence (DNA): TGCAGCGTTGGGCACCAGAACTATGGCTACACCTTC. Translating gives CSVGHQNYGYTF.

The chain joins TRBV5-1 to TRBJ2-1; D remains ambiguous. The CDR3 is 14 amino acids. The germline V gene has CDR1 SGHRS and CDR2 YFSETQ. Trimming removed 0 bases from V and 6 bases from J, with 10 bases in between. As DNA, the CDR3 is TGCGCCAGCAGCTTGGCCCCTAGTCCCAATGAGCAGTTCTTC. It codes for CASSLAPSPNEQFF.

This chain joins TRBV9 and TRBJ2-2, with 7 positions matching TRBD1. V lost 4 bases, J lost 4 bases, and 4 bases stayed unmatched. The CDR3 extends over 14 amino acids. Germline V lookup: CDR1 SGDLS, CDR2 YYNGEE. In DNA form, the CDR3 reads TGTGCCAGCAGCTCGGGACAGACCACCGGGGAGCTGTTTTTT. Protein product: CASSSGQTTGELFF.

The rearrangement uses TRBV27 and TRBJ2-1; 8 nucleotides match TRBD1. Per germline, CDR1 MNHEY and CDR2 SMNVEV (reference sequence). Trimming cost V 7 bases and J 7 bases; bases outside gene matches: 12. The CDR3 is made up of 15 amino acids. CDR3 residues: CASTSPGYRGNEQFF. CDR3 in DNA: TGTGCCAGCACCTCTCCCGGGTACAGGGGGAATGAGCAGTTCTTC.

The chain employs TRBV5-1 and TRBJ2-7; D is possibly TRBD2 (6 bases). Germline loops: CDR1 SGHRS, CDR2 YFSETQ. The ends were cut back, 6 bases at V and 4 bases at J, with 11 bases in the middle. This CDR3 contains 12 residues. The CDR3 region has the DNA TGCGCCAGCAAGGATGGGGGGTACGAGCAGTACTTC. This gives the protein CASKDGGYEQYF.

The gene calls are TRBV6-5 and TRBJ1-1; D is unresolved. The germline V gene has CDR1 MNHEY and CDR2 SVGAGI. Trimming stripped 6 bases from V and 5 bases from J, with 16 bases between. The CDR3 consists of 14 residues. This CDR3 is CASRNEGQRTEAFF. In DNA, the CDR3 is TGTGCCAGCAGAAACGAGGGCCAAAGGACTGAAGCTTTCTTT.

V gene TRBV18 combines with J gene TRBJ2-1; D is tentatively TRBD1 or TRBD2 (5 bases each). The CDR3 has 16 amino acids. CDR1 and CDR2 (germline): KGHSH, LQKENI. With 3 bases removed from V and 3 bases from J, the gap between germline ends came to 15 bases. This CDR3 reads CASSPGVERGYNEQFF. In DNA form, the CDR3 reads TGTGCCAGCTCACCGGGGGTGGAGAGGGGCTACAATGAGCAGTTCTTC.

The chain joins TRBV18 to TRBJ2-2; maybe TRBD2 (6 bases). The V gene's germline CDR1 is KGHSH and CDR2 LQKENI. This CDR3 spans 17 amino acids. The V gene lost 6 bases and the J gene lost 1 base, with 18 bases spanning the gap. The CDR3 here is CASSPGTQERNTGELFF. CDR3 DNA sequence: TGTGCCAGCTCCCCCGGGACTCAAGAGAGGAACACCGGGGAGCTGTTTTTT.

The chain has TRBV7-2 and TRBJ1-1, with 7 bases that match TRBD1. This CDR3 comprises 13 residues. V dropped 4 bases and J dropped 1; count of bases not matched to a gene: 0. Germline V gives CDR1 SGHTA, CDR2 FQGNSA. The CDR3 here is CASSSGGNTEAFF. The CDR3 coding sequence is TGTGCCAGCAGCTCAGGGGGGAACACTGAAGCTTTCTTT.

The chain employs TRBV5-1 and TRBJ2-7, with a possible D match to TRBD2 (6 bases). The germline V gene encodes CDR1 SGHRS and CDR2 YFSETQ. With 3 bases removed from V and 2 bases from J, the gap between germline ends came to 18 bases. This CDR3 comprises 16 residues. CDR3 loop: CASSSISGGIAYEQYF. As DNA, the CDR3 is TGCGCCAGCAGCTCGATCTCAGGAGGGATAGCCTACGAGCAGTACTTC.

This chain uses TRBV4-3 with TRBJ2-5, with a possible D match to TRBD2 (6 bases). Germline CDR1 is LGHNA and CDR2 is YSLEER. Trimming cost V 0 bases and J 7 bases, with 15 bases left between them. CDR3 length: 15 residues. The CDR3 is CASSQEGGVPGTQYF. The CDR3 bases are TGCGCCAGCAGCCAAGAGGGCGGGGTCCCGGGGACCCAGTACTTC.

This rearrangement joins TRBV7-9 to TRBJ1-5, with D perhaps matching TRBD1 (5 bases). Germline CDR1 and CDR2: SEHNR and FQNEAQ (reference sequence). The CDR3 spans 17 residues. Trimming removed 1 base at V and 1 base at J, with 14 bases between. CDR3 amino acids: CASSLDEVGQSNQPQHF. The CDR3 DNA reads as TGTGCCAGCAGCTTAGACGAAGTGGGGCAAAGCAATCAGCCCCAGCATTTT.